One sample yielded the 10 T cell receptor beta chains listed below, sequenced in a study of blood T cell repertoires in COVID-19. Only in-frame clones appear in the TCRdb table, and some are missing; sequencing was by immunoSEQ multiplex PCR. The sample lists 250,000 to 300,000 clones, 89% occurring once. The sequenced sample consisted of peripheral blood. These receptors originate from a woman aged 55-75 years with acute or convalescent COVID-19.

A few counts support this clone. The chain couples TRBV7-9 to TRBJ2-3; possibly TRBD2 for D (6 bases). Trimming removed 2 bases at V and 3 bases at J, with 18 bases between. Germline CDR1 is SEHNR and CDR2 is FQNEAQ (reference sequence). CDR3 length: 17 amino acids. This chain's CDR3 is CASSLKMGLGGTDTQYF. Written as DNA, the CDR3 is TGTGCCAGCAGCTTAAAGATGGGGCTAGGAGGGACAGATACGCAGTATTTT.

V gene TRBV3-1 (or the pseudogene TRBV3-2) combines with J gene TRBJ2-1, with 12 bases identical to TRBD2. Trimming at V came to 2 bases and at J to 4 bases, leaving 3 bases not matched to a gene. The CDR3 extends over 16 amino acids. Germline CDR1 LGHDT, CDR2 YNNKEL (reference sequence). The CDR3 is CASSQLAGGGYNEQFF. The CDR3 DNA reads TGTGCCAGCAGCCAACTAGCGGGAGGGGGTTACAATGAGCAGTTCTTC.

This clone was counted a single time. The chain joins TRBV28 to TRBJ1-2, with no clear D. Germline assignment: CDR1 MDHEN and CDR2 SYDVKM. V gave up 10 bases and J gave up 11 bases, with 17 bases separating them. CDR3 size: 11 residues. The CDR3 nucleotides read TGTGCCATTGTAGGAGGTGCTCGGTACACCTTC. This gives the protein CAIVGGARYTF.

This clone was recorded a few times. The CDR3 bases are TGTGCCACCAGTGGGGGGGGGACTAGCGGGAGAGACAATGAGCAGTTCTTC. Protein sequence: CATSGGGTSGRDNEQFF. The chain has TRBV24-1 and TRBJ2-1; 14 bases map to TRBD2. J was trimmed by 5 bases and V by 5 bases; bases with no gene match: 7. The CDR3 is 17 residues long. Germline V gives CDR1 KGHDR, CDR2 SFDVKD.

The gene calls are TRBV28 and TRBJ1-1; TRBD1 might be the D (6 bases). There are 15 residues in the CDR3. CDR1 and CDR2 from the germline V gene are MDHEN and SYDVKM. V shed 5 bases and J shed 5 bases, with 18 bases lying between them. For the CDR3, the DNA is TGTGCCAGCAGTGGGAAGCAGGGGAGTGATACTGAAGCTTTCTTT. Translating it yields CASSGKQGSDTEAFF.

Notes on this clone: The junction departs from the called germline gene at one end, perhaps through a read error. The CDR3 reads CASSLSAAGGWDF. The CDR3 coding sequence is TGTGCCAGCAGCTTAAGCGCAGCGGGAGGCTGGGACTTC. The chain has TRBV7-8 and TRBJ2-7; 9 bases fit TRBD2. CDR3 length: 13 residues. Per germline, CDR1 SGHVS and CDR2 FQNEAQ.

The rearrangement uses TRBV7-3 and TRBJ2-1; the match to TRBD2 covers 8 bases. Germline-derived CDR1 and CDR2 are SGHTA and FQGTGA. Trimming removed 1 base from V and 7 bases from J; junction bases left unmatched: 9. The CDR3 totals 16 residues. CDR3 residues: CASSLIGLAGQNEQFF. Here the CDR3 DNA reads TGTGCCAGCAGCTTAATAGGCCTAGCGGGTCAGAATGAGCAGTTCTTC.

The chain links TRBV9 to TRBJ2-1; D perhaps matches TRBD2 (5 bases). V was pared by 4 bases and J by 8 bases, with 7 bases between. The CDR3 extends over 11 amino acids. Germline CDR1 is SGDLS and CDR2 is YYNGEE. CDR3 amino acids: CASSPSYEQFF. As DNA, the CDR3 is TGTGCCAGCAGCCCTAGCTATGAGCAGTTCTTC. The full variable domain, in which reference TRBV9 and TRBJ2-1 provide the parts outside the CDR3, is DSGVTQTPKHLITATGQRVTLRCSPRSGDLSVYWYQQSLDQGLQFLIQYYNGEERAKGNILERFSAQQFPDLHSELNLSSLELGDSALYFCASSPSYEQFFGPGTRLTVL.

V usage is TRBV7-9 and J usage is TRBJ2-7, with 8 nucleotides matching TRBD1. The CDR3 has 15 residues. The trim removed 5 bases at V and 6 bases at J, leaving 12 bases unmatched. Germline V gene sequence: CDR1 SEHNR, CDR2 FQNEAQ (reference sequence). CDR3 residues: CASSPWATGESEQYF. The CDR3 coding sequence is TGTGCCAGCAGCCCGTGGGCGACAGGGGAAAGCGAGCAGTACTTC.

This sequence joins TRBV7-9 and TRBJ1-2; D gene uncertain. Trimming removed 3 bases at V and 8 bases at J, with 19 bases between. The germline CDR1 and CDR2 sequences are SEHNR and FQNEAQ (reference sequence). This CDR3 has 15 amino acids. Here the CDR3 DNA reads TGTGCCAGCAGCTTCCCCCAAACAGTCAAGCAGGGCTACACCTTC. Its protein product is CASSFPQTVKQGYTF. Based on the CDR3 plus reference TRBV7-9 and TRBJ1-2, the full variable domain is DTGVSQNPRHKITKRGQNVTFRCDPISEHNRLYWYRQTLGQGPEFLTYFQNEAQLEKSRLLSDRFSAERPKGSFSTLEIQRTEQGDSAMYLCASSFPQTVKQGYTFGSGTRLTVV.